This TCR beta chain is from a study of blood T cell repertoires in COVID-19. Per germline, CDR1 MNHEY and CDR2 SMNVEV (reference sequence). The CDR3 totals 14 residues. The junction had 5 bases not matched to a gene; V was cut back by 7 bases and J by 6 bases. The protocol was immunoSEQ multiplex PCR, while the TCRdb copy is restricted to in-frame clones and leaves out a portion. Of 540,000 or so clones listed, about 89% are singletons. Sequenced: peripheral blood. The J gene is TRBJ2-1, the V gene TRBV27; TRBD1 matches at 11 bases. The clonotype was recovered from a woman aged 50 to 65 with COVID-19, enrolled during active disease. DNA for the CDR3: TGTGCCAGCAATGGACAGGGGGCAGGCAATGAGCAGTTCTTC. The encoded protein is CASNGQGAGNEQFF.